Listed here is a single T cell receptor (beta chain). The PCR employed 60 Vbeta primers together with 13 Jbeta primers. The protocol was immunoSEQ multiplex PCR, while the TCRdb copy is restricted to in-frame clones and leaves out a portion. This sample carries 100,000 to 120,000 clones, around 70% of them seen once, and the ten largest clones take around 3.5%. The data are from a study of cytomegalovirus exposure and HLA in healthy donors. This receptor was obtained from a man aged 25-40 years in good health and CMV-seronegative. The sample comprised PBMCs.

Written as DNA, the CDR3 is TGTGCCAGCAGTTACCAGGGAACGGATGGCTACACCTTC. This codes for CASSYQGTDGYTF. V is TRBV6-6 and J is TRBJ1-2; D might be TRBD1 (5 bases). CDR3 length equals 13 residues. CDR1 is MNHNY, CDR2 SVGAGI, per germline (reference sequence). V was cut by 2 bases and J by 6 bases, with 10 bases left in between.